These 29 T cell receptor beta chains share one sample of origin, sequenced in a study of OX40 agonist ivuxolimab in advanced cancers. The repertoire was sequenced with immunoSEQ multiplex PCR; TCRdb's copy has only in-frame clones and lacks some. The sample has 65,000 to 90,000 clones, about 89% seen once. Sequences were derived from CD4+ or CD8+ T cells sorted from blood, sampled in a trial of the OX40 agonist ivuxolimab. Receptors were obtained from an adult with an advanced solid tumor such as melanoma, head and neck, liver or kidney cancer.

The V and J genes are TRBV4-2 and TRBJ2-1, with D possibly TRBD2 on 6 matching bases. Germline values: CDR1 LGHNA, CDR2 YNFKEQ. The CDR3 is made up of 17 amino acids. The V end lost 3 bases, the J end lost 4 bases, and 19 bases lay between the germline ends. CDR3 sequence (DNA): TGTGCCAGCAGCCATCCCGCCACGGGGGAGTTGTACAATGAGCAGTTCTTC. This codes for CASSHPATGELYNEQFF.

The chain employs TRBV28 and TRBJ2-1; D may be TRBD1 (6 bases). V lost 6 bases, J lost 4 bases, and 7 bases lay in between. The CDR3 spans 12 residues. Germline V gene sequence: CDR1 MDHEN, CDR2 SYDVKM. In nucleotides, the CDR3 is TGTGCCAGCAGGACAGGATACAATGAGCAGTTCTTC. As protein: CASRTGYNEQFF.

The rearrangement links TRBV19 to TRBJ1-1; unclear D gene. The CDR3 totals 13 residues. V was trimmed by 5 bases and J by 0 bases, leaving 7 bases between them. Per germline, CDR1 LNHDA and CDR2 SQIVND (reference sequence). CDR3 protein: CASSPVMNTEAFF. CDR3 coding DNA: TGTGCCAGTAGTCCGGTCATGAACACTGAAGCTTTCTTT.

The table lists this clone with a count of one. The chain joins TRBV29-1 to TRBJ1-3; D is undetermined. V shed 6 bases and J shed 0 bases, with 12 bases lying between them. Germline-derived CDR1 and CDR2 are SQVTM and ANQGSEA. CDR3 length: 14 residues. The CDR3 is CSVPDVSSGNTIYF. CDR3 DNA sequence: TGCAGCGTGCCGGACGTAAGCTCTGGAAACACCATATATTTT.

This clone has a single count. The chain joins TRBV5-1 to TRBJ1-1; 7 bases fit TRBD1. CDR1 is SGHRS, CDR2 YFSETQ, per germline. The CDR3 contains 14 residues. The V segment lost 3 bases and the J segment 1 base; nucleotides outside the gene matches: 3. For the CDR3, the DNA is TGCGCCAGCAGCTGGACAGGTCAGAACACTGAAGCTTTCTTT. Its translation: CASSWTGQNTEAFF.

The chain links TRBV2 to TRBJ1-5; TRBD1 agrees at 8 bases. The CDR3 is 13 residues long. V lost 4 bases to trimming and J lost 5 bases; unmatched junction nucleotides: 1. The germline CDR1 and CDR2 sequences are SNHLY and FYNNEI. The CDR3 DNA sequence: TGTGCCAGCAGTGCGACAGGGGATCAGCCCCAGCATTTT. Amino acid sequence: CASSATGDQPQHF. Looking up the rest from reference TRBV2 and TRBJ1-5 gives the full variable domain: EPEVTQTPSHQVTQMGQEVILRCVPISNHLYFYWYRQILGQKVEFLVSFYNNEISEKSEIFDDQFSVERPDGSNFTLKIRSTKLEDSAMYFCASSATGDQPQHFGDGTRLSIL.

The CDR3 coding sequence is TGTGCCAGCAGCCCCAGGGCCTCAACTAATGAAAAACTGTTTTTT. It specifies CASSPRASTNEKLFF. This chain connects TRBV9 to TRBJ1-4, with a tentative D call TRBD1 (5 bases). The germline gives CDR1 SGDLS, CDR2 YYNGEE. CDR3 length: 15 residues. Trimming removed 4 bases at V and 0 bases at J, with 10 bases between.

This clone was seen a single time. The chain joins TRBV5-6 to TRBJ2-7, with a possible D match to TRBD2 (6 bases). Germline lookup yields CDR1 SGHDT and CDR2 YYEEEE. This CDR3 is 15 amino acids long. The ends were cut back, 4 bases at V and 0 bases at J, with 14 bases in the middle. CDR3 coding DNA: TGTGCCAGCAGCCCCCCCGGGGGATCCTCCTACGAGCAGTACTTC. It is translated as CASSPPGGSSYEQYF.

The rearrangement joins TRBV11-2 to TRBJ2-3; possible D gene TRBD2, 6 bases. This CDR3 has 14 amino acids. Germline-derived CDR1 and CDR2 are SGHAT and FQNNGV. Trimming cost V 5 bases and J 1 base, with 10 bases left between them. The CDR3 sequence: CASSSKRGTDTQYF. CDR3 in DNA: TGTGCCAGCAGCAGTAAGCGGGGCACAGATACGCAGTATTTT.

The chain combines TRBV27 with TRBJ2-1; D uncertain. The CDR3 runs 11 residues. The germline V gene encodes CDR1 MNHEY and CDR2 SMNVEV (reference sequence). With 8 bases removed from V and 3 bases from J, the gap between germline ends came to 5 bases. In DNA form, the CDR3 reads TGTGCCAGCGGCCACTACAATGAGCAGTTCTTC. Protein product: CASGHYNEQFF.

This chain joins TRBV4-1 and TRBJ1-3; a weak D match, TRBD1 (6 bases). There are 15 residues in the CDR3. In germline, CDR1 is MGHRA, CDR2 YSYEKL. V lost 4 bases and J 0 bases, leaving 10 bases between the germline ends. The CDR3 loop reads CASSLTGFSGNTIYF. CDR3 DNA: TGCGCCAGCAGCCTCACAGGGTTCTCTGGAAACACCATATATTTT.

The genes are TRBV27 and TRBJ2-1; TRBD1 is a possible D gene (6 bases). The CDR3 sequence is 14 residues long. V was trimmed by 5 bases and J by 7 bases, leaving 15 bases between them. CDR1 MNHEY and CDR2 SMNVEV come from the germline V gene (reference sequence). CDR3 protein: CASSHRDIRNEQFF. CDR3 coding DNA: TGTGCCAGCAGTCACCGGGACATAAGGAATGAGCAGTTCTTC.

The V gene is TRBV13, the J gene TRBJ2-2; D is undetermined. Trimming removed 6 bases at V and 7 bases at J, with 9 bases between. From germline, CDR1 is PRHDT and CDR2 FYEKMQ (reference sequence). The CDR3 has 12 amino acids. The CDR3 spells CASRVGGGELFF. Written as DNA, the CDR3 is TGTGCCAGCAGAGTAGGTGGCGGGGAGCTGTTTTTT.

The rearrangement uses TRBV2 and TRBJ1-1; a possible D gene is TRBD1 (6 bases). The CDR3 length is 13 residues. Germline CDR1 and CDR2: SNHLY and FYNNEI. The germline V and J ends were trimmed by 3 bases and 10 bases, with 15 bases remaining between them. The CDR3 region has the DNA TGTGCCAGCAGTGAGGGGGGCAGTTGGCTAGCTTTCTTT. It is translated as CASSEGGSWLAFF.

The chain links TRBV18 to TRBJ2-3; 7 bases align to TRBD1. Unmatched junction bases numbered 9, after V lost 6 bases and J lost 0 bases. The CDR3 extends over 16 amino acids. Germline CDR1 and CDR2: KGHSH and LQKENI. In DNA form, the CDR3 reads TGTGCCAGCTCGTCAAACAGGGGTCGGAGCACAGATACGCAGTATTTT. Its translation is CASSSNRGRSTDTQYF.

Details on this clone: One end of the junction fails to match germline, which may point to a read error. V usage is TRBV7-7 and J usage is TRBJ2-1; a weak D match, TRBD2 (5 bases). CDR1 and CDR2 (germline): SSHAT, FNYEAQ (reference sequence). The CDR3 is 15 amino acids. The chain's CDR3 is CASSGLDGGPNEQFF. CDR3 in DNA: TGTGCTAGCAGCGGATTAGACGGAGGACCCAATGAGCAGTTCTTC.

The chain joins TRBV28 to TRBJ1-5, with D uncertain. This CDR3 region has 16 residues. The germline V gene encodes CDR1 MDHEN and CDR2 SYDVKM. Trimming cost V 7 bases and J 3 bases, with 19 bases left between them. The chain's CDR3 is CASTPAGRVNNQPQHF. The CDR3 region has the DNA TGTGCCAGCACCCCGGCAGGCCGTGTGAACAATCAGCCCCAGCATTTT.

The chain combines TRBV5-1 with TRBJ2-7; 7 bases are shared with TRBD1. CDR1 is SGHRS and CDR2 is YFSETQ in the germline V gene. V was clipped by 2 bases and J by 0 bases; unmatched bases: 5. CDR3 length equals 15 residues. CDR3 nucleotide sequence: TGCGCCAGCAGCTTTCGGACAGGTAGCTCCTACGAGCAGTACTTC. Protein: CASSFRTGSSYEQYF.

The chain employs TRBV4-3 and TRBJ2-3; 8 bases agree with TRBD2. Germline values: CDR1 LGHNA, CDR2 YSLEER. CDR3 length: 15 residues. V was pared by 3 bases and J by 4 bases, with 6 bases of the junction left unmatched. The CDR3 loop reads CASSQIAAGADTQYF. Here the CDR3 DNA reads TGCGCCAGCAGCCAGATTGCAGCGGGGGCAGATACGCAGTATTTT.

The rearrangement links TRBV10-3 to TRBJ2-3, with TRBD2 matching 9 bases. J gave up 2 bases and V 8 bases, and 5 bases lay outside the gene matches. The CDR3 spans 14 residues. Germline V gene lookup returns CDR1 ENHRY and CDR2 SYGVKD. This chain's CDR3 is CAIGAGGTTDTQYF. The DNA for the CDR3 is TGTGCCATCGGGGCGGGGGGGACCACAGATACGCAGTATTTT.

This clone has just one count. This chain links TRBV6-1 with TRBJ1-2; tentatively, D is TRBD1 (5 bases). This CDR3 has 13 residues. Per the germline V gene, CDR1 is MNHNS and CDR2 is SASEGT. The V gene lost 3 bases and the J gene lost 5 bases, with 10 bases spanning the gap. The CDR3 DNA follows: TGTGCCAGCAGTGATTGGACATATTATGGCTACACCTTC. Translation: CASSDWTYYGYTF.

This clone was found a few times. The CDR3 loop is CASSPAVGYTF. The CDR3 DNA is TGTGCCAGCAGCCCCGCCGTTGGCTACACCTTC. The chain combines TRBV28 with TRBJ1-2; D gene unclear. Trimming took off 6 bases at V and 7 bases at J, with 9 bases between the two ends. The CDR3 runs to 11 residues. Germline loops: CDR1 MDHEN, CDR2 SYDVKM.

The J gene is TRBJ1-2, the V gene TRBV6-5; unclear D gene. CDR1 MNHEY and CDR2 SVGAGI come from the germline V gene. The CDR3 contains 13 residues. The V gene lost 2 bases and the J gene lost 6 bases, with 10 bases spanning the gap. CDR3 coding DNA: TGTGCCAGCAGTTACGAAGGGATCCATGGCTACACCTTC. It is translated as CASSYEGIHGYTF.

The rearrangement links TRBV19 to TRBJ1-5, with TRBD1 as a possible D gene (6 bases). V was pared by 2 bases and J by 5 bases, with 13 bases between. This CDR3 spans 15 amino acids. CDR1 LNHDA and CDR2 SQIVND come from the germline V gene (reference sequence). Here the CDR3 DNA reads TGTGCCAGTAGTATATTCCAGGGGACATATCAGCCCCAGCATTTT. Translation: CASSIFQGTYQPQHF.

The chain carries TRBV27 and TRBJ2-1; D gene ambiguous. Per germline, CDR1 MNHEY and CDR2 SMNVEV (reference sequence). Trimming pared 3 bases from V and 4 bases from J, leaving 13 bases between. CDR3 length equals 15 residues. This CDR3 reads CASSFSDGSYNEQFF. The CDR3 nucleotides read TGTGCCAGCAGTTTCTCCGACGGATCGTACAATGAGCAGTTCTTC.

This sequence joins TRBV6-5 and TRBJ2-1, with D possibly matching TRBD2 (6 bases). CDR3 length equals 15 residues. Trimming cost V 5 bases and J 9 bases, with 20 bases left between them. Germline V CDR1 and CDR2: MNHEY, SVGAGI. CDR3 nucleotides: TGTGCCAGCAGTCACGGGGTGGACTACATTTTTGAGCAGTTCTTC. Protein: CASSHGVDYIFEQFF.

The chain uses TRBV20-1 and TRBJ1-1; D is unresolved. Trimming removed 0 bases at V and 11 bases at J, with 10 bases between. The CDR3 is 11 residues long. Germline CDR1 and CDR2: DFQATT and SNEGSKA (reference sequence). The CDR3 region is CSARDGFVAFF. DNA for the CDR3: TGCAGTGCTAGAGATGGGTTTGTGGCTTTCTTT.

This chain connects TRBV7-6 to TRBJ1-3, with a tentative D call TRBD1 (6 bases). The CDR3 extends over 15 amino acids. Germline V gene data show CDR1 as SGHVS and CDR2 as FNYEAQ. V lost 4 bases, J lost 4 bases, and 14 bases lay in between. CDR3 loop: CASSSIQGIGNTIYF. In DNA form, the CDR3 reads TGTGCCAGCAGCTCAATACAGGGTATAGGAAACACCATATATTTT.

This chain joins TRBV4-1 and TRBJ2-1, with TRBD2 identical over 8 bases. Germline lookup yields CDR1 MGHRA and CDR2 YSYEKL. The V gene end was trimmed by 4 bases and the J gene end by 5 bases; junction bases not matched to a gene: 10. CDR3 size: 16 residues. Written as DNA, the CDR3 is TGCGCCAGCAGCCCCCTCGCCGGGGGGGCACACAATGAGCAGTTCTTC. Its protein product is CASSPLAGGAHNEQFF.